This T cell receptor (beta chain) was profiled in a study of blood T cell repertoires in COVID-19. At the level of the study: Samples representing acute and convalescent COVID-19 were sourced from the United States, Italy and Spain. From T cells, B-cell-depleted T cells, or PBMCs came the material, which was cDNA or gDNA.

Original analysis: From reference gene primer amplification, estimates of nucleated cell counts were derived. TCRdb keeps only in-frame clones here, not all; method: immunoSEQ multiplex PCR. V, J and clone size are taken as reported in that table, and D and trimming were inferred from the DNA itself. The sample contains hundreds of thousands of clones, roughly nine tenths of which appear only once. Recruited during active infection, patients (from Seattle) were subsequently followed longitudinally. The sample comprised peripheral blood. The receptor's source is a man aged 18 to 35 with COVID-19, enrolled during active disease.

CDR3 sequence reads: CASSPGGLMNTEAFF. The CDR3, as DNA: TGTGCCAGCAGCCCTGGCGGGCTTATGAACACTGAAGCTTTCTTT. The V gene is TRBV28, the J gene TRBJ1-1; D remains unclear. Germline-derived CDR1 and CDR2 are MDHEN and SYDVKM. There are 15 residues in the CDR3. The V and J ends lost 6 bases and 0 bases respectively, with 14 bases between them.